The 3 T cell receptor beta chains below all came from one sample that was sequenced in a study of cytomegalovirus exposure and HLA in healthy donors. The PCR made use of 60 Vbeta and 13 Jbeta primers. The data were produced by immunoSEQ multiplex PCR, yet TCRdb's version contains in-frame clones alone and is incomplete. The profile covers 90,000 to 100,000 clones, with approximately 66% appearing a single time and 3% to 5% taken by the ten largest. Sequencing input: PBMCs. The receptor set was obtained from a man aged 30-40 years in good health and CMV-seronegative.

The rearrangement links TRBV11-2 to TRBJ1-5; D unresolved. Germline-derived CDR1 and CDR2 are SGHAT and FQNNGV. Deletions cut 0 bases from V and 5 bases from J, with 8 bases between. The CDR3 contains 14 residues. The CDR3 DNA reads TGTGCCAGCAGCTTAGACCCGGGTGATCAGCCCCAGCATTTT. Its translation: CASSLDPGDQPQHF. Variable domain in full (rest from reference TRBV11-2 and TRBJ1-5): EAGVAQSPRYKIIEKRQSVAFWCNPISGHATLYWYQQILGQGPKLLIQFQNNGVVDDSQLPKDRFSAERLKGVDSTLKIQPAKLEDSAVYLCASSLDPGDQPQHFGDGTRLSIL.

V is TRBV28 and J is TRBJ1-5; 9 bases are a match to TRBD1. Unmatched junction bases numbered 6, after V lost 6 bases and J lost 6 bases. Germline CDR1 is MDHEN and CDR2 is SYDVKM. The CDR3 spans 14 residues. CDR3 amino acids: CASRPTGGGQPQHF. In DNA, the CDR3 is TGTGCCAGCAGGCCGACAGGGGGAGGTCAGCCCCAGCATTTT.

This chain connects TRBV18 to TRBJ1-4; D remains ambiguous. Germline-derived CDR1 and CDR2 are KGHSH and LQKENI. V lost 6 bases and J 8 bases, leaving 13 bases between the germline ends. The CDR3 covers 13 residues. CDR3 sequence reads: CASSPEIFEKLFF. The CDR3 nucleotides are TGTGCCAGCTCCCCGGAGATTTTCGAAAAACTGTTTTTT.